These 2 T cell receptor beta chains were sequenced from one sample in a study of identical twins. TCRdb reprocessed the 5' RACE reads via MiXCR and lists one record per CDR3 protein. The table includes hundreds of thousands of distinct CDR3 sequences, around 6% detected once. The specimen was naive T cells sorted from blood. The receptors come from a man younger than 35 in good health.

About this clonotype itself: The junction departs from the called germline gene at one end, perhaps through a read error. This chain uses TRBV12-3 or TRBV12-4 with TRBJ2-3; D gene unclear. CDR3 length equals 14 residues. This CDR3 reads CATSLGLGADTQYF. The CDR3 nucleotides read TGTGCCACCAGTTTAGGCCTCGGTGCAGATACGCAGTATTTT.

In its sample, this clonotype was seen many times. The rearrangement joins TRBV6-5 to TRBJ2-1; 8 bases are a match to TRBD2. This CDR3 comprises 12 residues. Germline assignment: CDR1 MNHEY and CDR2 SVGAGI. CDR3 in DNA: TGTATGGCGGGAGGTGCCTACAATGAGCAGTTCTTC. Translating it yields CMAGGAYNEQFF.